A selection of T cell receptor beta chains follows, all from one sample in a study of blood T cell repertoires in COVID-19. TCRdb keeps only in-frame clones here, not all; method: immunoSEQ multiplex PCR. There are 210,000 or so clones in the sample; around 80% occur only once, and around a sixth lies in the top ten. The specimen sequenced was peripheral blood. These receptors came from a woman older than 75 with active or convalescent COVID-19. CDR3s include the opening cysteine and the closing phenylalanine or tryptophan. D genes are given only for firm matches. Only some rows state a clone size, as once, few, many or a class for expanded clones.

TGTGCCTGGAGTGTAACCTGGGACACCTTAACAACTAATGAAAAACTGTTTTTT	CAWSVTWDTLTTNEKLFF	TRBJ1-4	-	-	TRBV30
TGCGCCAGCAGCCAAGATCTAAGCGGGGGTTTATTCTTC	CASSQDLSGGLFF	TRBJ2-1	TRBD2	-	TRBV4-3
TGCAGCGGAACGGGACAGGGTCAGGGGAATACGCAGTATTTT	CSGTGQGQGNTQYF	TRBJ2-3	TRBD1	-	TRBV29-1
TGTGCCAGCAGCACGAGACCCGACAGGGGGATGGGGGAGACCCAGTACTTC	CASSTRPDRGMGETQYF	TRBJ2-5	TRBD1	-	TRBV7-2
TGTGCCAGCAGCTCCATAACCCCCACAGGGGGCCCTGGGGCCAACGTCCTGACTTTC	CASSSITPTGGPGANVLTF	TRBJ2-6	TRBD1	-	TRBV7-9
TGCGCCAGCAGCCAAGTGGCCAGAACAACTAATGAAAAACTGTTTTTT	CASSQVARTTNEKLFF	TRBJ1-4	-	-	TRBV4-3
TGTGCTAGCAGCTTAGATCGAGTGACAGCTCGGGAGCAGTACTTC	CASSLDRVTAREQYF	TRBJ2-7	-	-	TRBV11-2
TGTGCCAGCAGCTTAGCCGGGTCCCAATTCCGACAAGAGACCCAGTACTTC	CASSLAGSQFRQETQYF	TRBJ2-5	-	few	TRBV7-9
TGTGCCACCAGCAGGGGACTAGCGGTACGAGGGCAGTTCTTC	CATSRGLAVRGQFF	TRBJ2-1	TRBD2	-	TRBV15
TGTGCCAGCAGCCAACATCTTGCCGGAGGCACCGGGGAGCTGTTTTTT	CASSQHLAGGTGELFF	TRBJ2-2	-	once	TRBV3-1/TRBV3-2
TGTGCCAGTAGTCCCCGGGCTAGCGGAGCCTACAATGAGCAGTTCTTC	CASSPRASGAYNEQFF	TRBJ2-1	TRBD2	-	TRBV19
TGTGCCATCAATGACAGGGTGGTTGGTACCGGGGAGCTGTTTTTT	CAINDRVVGTGELFF	TRBJ2-2	TRBD1	-	TRBV10-3
TGTGCCAGCAGCCGACCCTCACAGGAAGAGACCCAGTACTTC	CASSRPSQEETQYF	TRBJ2-5	-	-	TRBV11-3
TGTGCCATCAGTGAAAGGAGCGTACATTTCGCTAACTATGGCTACACCTTC	CAISERSVHFANYGYTF	TRBJ1-2	-	-	TRBV10-3
TGTGCCAGCAGCTTAGATCATTCCTATGGCTACACCTTC	CASSLDHSYGYTF	TRBJ1-2	-	-	TRBV11-2
TGTGCCAGCAGCCCCCCCCAGCGGGGGTTCTACTACGAGCAGTACTTC	CASSPPQRGFYYEQYF	TRBJ2-7	TRBD2	-	TRBV28
TGTGCCACCAGCAGAGATACAGGGTTGAACACCGGGGAGCTGTTTTTT	CATSRDTGLNTGELFF	TRBJ2-2	-	once	TRBV15
TGTGCCACTGGGACTCCCCTGCAAGATACGCAGTATTTT	CATGTPLQDTQYF	TRBJ2-3	-	once	TRBV6-5
TGTGCCAGCAGCGCCGTGGGTAGCTTCTACGAGCAGTACTTC	CASSAVGSFYEQYF	TRBJ2-7	-	-	TRBV5-4
TGTGCCAGCAGCTTTTTCCCGCGGGAAAACTACGAGCAGTACTTC	CASSFFPRENYEQYF	TRBJ2-7	-	-	TRBV5-4
TGCGCCAGCAGCGCCTCTTTGAACACGAACACTGAAGCTTTCTTT	CASSASLNTNTEAFF	TRBJ1-1	-	-	TRBV5-1
TGTGCCAGCAGTCAACGACTAGCGGGGTTAGTGGATACGCAGTATTTT	CASSQRLAGLVDTQYF	TRBJ2-3	TRBD2	-	TRBV5-6
TGTGCCAGCTCACCGGGACTAGCGGGAGGGTATGCGGAGACCCAGTACTTC	CASSPGLAGGYAETQYF	TRBJ2-5	TRBD2	-	TRBV18
TGTGCCAGCAGCTTAGCGGGCCACTCCTATAATTCACCCCTCCACTTT	CASSLAGHSYNSPLHF	TRBJ1-6	-	-	TRBV7-2
TGCGCCAGCAGCTTGGGGCCCCTACGGGGAGACACTGAAGCTTTCTTT	CASSLGPLRGDTEAFF	TRBJ1-1	-	-	TRBV5-1
TGTGCCAGCAGTCTTACTAGGTACGAGCAGTACTTC	CASSLTRYEQYF	TRBJ2-7	-	few	TRBV2
TGTGCCAGCAGCCCGCGGCCTAGCGGGGGGGCCTACAATGAGCAGTTCTTC	CASSPRPSGGAYNEQFF	TRBJ2-1	TRBD2	once	TRBV3-1/TRBV3-2
TGTGCCAGCAGCCCAGTGGGGACTAGGAATGAGCAGTTCTTC	CASSPVGTRNEQFF	TRBJ2-1	TRBD2	-	TRBV7-9
TGCGCCAGCAGTCTTAGGAAGCGTATTGAAGCCCAAACGAACACTGAAGCTTTCTTT	CASSLRKRIEAQTNTEAFF	TRBJ1-1	-	-	TRBV23-1
TGTGCCAGCTCACCTTTAGATTCGGAGGGCTACACCTTC	CASSPLDSEGYTF	TRBJ1-2	-	-	TRBV18
TGTGCCAGCAGCCGCCTCCTAGCGGGAGTCCCCGGGGAGCTGTTTTTT	CASSRLLAGVPGELFF	TRBJ2-2	TRBD2	-	TRBV5-8
TGTGCCAGCACCCACTCAACAAGAATAGACAGCTACACCTTC	CASTHSTRIDSYTF	TRBJ1-2	-	few	TRBV7-2
TGTGCCAGCAGCTTAGTTTCGGCGGATCGATGGTATGGCTACACCTTC	CASSLVSADRWYGYTF	TRBJ1-2	-	once	TRBV11-3
TGTGCCAGCAGCAAAGAGTGGGTAGCGGGAGACGGAGAGACCCAGTACTTC	CASSKEWVAGDGETQYF	TRBJ2-5	-	-	TRBV21-1
TGTGCCAGTAGCCGGACTAGCGGGGACTACACCGGGGAGCTGTTTTTT	CASSRTSGDYTGELFF	TRBJ2-2	TRBD2	-	TRBV19
TGCGCCAGCAGGACAACCAAATTTCGGGGGAATCAGCCCCAGCATTTT	CASRTTKFRGNQPQHF	TRBJ1-5	-	-	TRBV23-1
TGTGCCAGCAGCCAAGATGCAGGGCCCAATCAGCCCCAGCATTTT	CASSQDAGPNQPQHF	TRBJ1-5	-	once	TRBV3-1/TRBV3-2
TGTGCCAGCAGCTCACAGGGGAGCTCCTACAATGAGCAGTTCTTC	CASSSQGSSYNEQFF	TRBJ2-1	TRBD1	-	TRBV5-4
TGTGCCAGCAAAACTCAGGGGGCGGGGTTCACTGAAGCTTTCTTT	CASKTQGAGFTEAFF	TRBJ1-1	TRBD1	once	TRBV28
TGTGCCAGCAGTGGAGGACAGGCATTCTCTGGAAACACCATATATTTT	CASSGGQAFSGNTIYF	TRBJ1-3	TRBD1	-	TRBV6-6
TGTGCCAGCAGCTCAAAAGGGCAGGTCTCCATAGACAGCAGCACAGATACGCAGTATTTT	CASSSKGQVSIDSSTDTQYF	TRBJ2-3	-	-	TRBV11-3
TGTGCCAGCATGGGGGGTGGGATTGGCTACACCTTC	CASMGGGIGYTF	TRBJ1-2	-	-	TRBV28